Included here is one TCR beta chain sequence, with context. Its antigen remains unidentified. With UMI labels, 5' RACE was used to prepare the TRB cDNA libraries. TCRdb reanalyzed the 5' RACE reads and collapses them to one entry per CDR3 protein, without DNA. Seen in this sample are 150,000 or so distinct CDR3 sequences; the ten most common clones hold 0.45% to 0.6%. The data are from a study of CXCR3-negative and CXCR3-positive naive CD8 T cells. Overall study results and limits: CXCR3-positive naive cells had more hydrophobic TRB CDR3s than CXCR3-negative naive cells. Comparison of naive subsets found surface CD5 to be comparable, and TCR strength was inferred on the basis of TRB CDR3 properties. TRBV-TRBJ usage was alike in naive CXCR3-negative and CXCR3-positive cells but differed in memory cells.

The CDR3 runs to 12 residues. Germline V gene sequence: CDR1 PRHDT, CDR2 FYEKMQ (reference sequence). Sorting yielded triplicates of roughly 310,000 cells for each CD8+ T cell subset. Among CD8+ T cells, naive ones were CD45RO-CCR7+CD27+CD95-. The TCR originated in a human donor in good health. Some clones in this sample may be carry-over from other donors' samples. Input material: naive CXCR3+ CD8+ T cells from blood. Documented subset: CD45RO-CCR7+CD27+CD95- naive CD8+ T cells expressing CXCR3 (TNR3+). V usage is TRBV13 and J usage is TRBJ2-5; TCRdb proposes TRBD1, but this gene call is untestable without DNA. The CDR3 sequence is CASSGQQETQYF.